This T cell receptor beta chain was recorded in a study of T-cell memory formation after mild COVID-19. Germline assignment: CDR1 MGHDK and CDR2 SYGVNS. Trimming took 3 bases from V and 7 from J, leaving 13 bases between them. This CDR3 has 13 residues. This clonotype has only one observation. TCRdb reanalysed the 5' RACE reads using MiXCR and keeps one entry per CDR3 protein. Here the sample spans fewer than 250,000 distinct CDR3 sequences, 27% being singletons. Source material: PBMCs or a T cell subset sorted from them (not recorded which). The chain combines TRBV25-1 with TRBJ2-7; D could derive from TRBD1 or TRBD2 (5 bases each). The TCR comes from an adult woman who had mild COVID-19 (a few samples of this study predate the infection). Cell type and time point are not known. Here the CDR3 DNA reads TGTGCCAGCAGTGACTGGGGGTCGGGGGAGCAGTACTTC. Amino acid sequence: CASSDWGSGEQYF.